The sequence of this TCR beta chain was determined in a study of blood T cells in healthy people across ages. Study-level background: Template-switching capture recovered about one barcoded beta molecule per two T cells. Study-level points and caveats: Changes in expanded clonotypes were possibly confounded, as the CMV status of donors was unknown.

With respect to this clonotype: The antigen is undetermined. This clone may be a read error of a much larger clone one base away.

With a J-beta primer mix and a sample-barcoded 5' primer, a second PCR ran about 6 to 11 cycles. From the 5' RACE reads, TCRdb called clonotypes with MiXCR, one entry per CDR3 protein. The data show 650,000 to 700,000 distinct CDR3 sequences, 52% seen once. The CDR3 extends over 14 amino acids. CDR1 and CDR2 (germline): SGHRS, YFSETQ. Total RNA was isolated from each sample in quantities of at least 6 micrograms. The chain carries TRBV5-1 and TRBJ2-7; D is uncertain. Source material: blood. The receptor's source is a woman of 80 years or more in good health. CDR3 loop: CSSSLDGATYEQYF. The CDR3 region has the DNA TGCTCCAGCAGCTTGGATGGAGCTACCTACGAGCAGTACTTC.